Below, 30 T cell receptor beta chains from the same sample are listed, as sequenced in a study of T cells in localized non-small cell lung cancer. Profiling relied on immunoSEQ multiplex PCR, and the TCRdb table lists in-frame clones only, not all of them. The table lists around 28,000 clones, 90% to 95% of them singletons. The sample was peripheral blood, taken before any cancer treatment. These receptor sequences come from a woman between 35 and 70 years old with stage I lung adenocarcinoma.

The CDR3 is CASSLARQGADTQYF. In nucleotides, the CDR3 is TGTGCCAGCAGCTTAGCCCGACAGGGGGCAGATACGCAGTATTTT. The chain employs TRBV7-8 and TRBJ2-3, with 9 bases that match TRBD1. Trimming removed 0 bases from V and 4 bases from J; junction bases left unmatched: 2. Germline CDR1 and CDR2: SGHVS and FQNEAQ. This CDR3 region has 15 residues.

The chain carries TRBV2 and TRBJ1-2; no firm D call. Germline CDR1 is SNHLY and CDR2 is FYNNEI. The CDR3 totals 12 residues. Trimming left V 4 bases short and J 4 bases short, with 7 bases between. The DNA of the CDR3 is TGTGCCAGCAGTGTATACAGCTATGGCTACACCTTC. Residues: CASSVYSYGYTF.

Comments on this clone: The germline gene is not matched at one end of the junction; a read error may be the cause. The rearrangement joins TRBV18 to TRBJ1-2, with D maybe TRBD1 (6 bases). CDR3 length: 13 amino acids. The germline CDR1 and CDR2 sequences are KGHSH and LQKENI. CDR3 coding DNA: TGTGCCAGCCCACCATCAGGGGAATATGGCTACACCTTC. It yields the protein CASPPSGEYGYTF.

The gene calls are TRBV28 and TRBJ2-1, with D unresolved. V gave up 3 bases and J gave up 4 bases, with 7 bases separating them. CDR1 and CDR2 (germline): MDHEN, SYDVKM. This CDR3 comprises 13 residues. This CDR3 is CASSFREYNEQFF. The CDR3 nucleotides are TGTGCCAGCAGTTTCAGAGAATACAATGAGCAGTTCTTC.

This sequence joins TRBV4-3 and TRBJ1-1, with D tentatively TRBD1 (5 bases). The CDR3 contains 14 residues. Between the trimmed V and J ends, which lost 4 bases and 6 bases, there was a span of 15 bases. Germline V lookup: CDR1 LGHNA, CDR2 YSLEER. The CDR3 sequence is CASSRTTFTPEAFF. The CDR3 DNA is TGCGCCAGCAGCCGGACAACCTTCACCCCTGAAGCTTTCTTT.

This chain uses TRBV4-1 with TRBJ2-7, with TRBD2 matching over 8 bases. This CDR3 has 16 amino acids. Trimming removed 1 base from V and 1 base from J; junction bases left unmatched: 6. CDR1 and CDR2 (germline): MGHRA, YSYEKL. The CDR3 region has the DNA TGCGCCAGCAGCCAAGTTGTAACTAGCGGATCCTACGAGCAGTACTTC. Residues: CASSQVVTSGSYEQYF.

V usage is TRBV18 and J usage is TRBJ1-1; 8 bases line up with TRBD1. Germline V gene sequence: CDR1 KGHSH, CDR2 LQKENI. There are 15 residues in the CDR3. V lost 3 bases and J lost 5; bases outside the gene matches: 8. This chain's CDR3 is CASSPPDRVRTEAFF. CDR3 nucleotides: TGTGCCAGCTCACCGCCGGACAGGGTGCGAACTGAAGCTTTCTTT.

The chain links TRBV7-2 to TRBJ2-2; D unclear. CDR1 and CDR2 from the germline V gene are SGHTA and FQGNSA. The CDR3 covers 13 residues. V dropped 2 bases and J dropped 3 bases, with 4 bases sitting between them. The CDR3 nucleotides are TGTGCCAGCAGCTTACTCCACACCGGGGAGCTGTTTTTT. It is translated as CASSLLHTGELFF.

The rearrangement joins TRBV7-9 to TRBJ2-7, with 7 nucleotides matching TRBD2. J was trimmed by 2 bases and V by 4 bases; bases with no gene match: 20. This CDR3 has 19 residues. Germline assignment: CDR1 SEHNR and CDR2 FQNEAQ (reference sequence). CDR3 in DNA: TGTGCCAGCAGCTCCGGACCTAGAGGGGAGGGGTCCCTTCCCTACGAGCAGTACTTC. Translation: CASSSGPRGEGSLPYEQYF.

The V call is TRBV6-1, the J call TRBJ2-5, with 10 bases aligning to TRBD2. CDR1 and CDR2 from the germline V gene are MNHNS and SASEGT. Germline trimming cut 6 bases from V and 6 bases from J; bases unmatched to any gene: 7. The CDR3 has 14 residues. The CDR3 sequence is CASREPSGGKTQYF. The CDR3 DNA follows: TGTGCCAGCAGAGAACCTAGCGGGGGTAAGACCCAGTACTTC.

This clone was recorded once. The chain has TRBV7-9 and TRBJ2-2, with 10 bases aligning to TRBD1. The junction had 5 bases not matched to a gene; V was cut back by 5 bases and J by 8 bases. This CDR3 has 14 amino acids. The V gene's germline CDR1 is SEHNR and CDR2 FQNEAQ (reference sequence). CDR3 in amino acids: CASSRDRGPGELFF. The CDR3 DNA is TGTGCCAGCAGCCGGGACAGGGGTCCGGGGGAGCTGTTTTTT.

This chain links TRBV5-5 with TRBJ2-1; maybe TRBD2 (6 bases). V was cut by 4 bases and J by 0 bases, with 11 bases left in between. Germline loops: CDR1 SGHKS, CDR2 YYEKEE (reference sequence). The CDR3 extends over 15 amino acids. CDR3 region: CASSAGSNSYNEQFF. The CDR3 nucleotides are TGTGCCAGCAGCGCCGGGAGCAACTCCTACAATGAGCAGTTCTTC.

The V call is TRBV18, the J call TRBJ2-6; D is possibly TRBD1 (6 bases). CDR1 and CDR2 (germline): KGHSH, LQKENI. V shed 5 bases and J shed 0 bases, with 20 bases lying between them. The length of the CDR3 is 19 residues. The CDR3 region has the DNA TGTGCCAGCTCAACCCTCAAAGGGGACACCCGCTCTGGGGCCAACGTCCTGACTTTC. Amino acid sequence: CASSTLKGDTRSGANVLTF.

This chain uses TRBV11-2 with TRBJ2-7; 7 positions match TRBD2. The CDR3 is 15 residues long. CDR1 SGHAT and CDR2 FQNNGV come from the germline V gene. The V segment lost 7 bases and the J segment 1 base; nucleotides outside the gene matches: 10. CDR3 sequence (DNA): TGTGCCAGCACCCACTTCCGGGGGGATTCCTACGAGCAGTACTTC. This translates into CASTHFRGDSYEQYF.

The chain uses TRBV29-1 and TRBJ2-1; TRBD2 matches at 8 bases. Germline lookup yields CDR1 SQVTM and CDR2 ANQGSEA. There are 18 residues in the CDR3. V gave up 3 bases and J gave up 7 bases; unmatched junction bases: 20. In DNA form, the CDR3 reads TGCAGCGTTGAGTCGTTTGGTAGCGGGATACGTGATTTGAATGAGCAGTTCTTC. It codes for CSVESFGSGIRDLNEQFF.

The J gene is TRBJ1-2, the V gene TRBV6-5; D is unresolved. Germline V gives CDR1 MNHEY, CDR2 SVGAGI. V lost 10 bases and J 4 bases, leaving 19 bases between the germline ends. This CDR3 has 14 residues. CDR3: CATSPGGTPYGYTF. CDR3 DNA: TGTGCCACCTCACCGGGAGGTACCCCCTATGGCTACACCTTC.

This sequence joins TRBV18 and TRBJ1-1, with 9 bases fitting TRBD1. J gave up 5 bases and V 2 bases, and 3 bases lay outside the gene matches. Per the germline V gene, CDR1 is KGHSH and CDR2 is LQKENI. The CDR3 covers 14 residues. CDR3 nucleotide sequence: TGTGCCAGCTCACCAGGGACAGGGTTTACTGAAGCTTTCTTT. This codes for CASSPGTGFTEAFF.

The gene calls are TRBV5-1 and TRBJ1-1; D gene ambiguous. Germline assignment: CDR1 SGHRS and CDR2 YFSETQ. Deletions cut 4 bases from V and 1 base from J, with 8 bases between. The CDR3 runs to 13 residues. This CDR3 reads CASSDPTNTEAFF. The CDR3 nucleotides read TGCGCCAGCAGCGACCCTACGAACACTGAAGCTTTCTTT.

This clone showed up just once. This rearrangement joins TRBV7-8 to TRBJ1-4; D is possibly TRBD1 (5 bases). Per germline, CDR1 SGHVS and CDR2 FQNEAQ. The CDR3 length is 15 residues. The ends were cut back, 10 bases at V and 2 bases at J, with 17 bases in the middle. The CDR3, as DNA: TGTGCCAACCCACAGGTGATTGACACTAATGAAAAACTGTTTTTT. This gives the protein CANPQVIDTNEKLFF.

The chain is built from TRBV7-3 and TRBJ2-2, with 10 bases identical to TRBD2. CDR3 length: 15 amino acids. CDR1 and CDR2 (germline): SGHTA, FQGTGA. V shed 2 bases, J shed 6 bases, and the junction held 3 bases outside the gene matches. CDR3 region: CASSLALAGSGELFF. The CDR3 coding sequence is TGTGCCAGCAGCTTAGCACTAGCGGGATCCGGGGAGCTGTTTTTT.

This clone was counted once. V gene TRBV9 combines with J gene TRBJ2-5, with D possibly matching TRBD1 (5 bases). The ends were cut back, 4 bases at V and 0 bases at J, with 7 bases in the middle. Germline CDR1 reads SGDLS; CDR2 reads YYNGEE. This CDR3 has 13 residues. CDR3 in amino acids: CASSPRDQETQYF. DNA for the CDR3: TGTGCCAGCAGCCCCAGGGACCAAGAGACCCAGTACTTC.

The CDR3 sequence: CASSRLRTGGRYGYTF. Written as DNA, the CDR3 is TGTGCCAGCAGCCGTTTAAGGACAGGGGGGAGGTATGGCTACACCTTC. The genes are TRBV7-2 and TRBJ1-2; 10 nucleotides agree with TRBD1. CDR3 size: 16 residues. Per germline, CDR1 SGHTA and CDR2 FQGNSA. J lost 5 bases, V lost 5 bases, and 11 bases had no gene match.

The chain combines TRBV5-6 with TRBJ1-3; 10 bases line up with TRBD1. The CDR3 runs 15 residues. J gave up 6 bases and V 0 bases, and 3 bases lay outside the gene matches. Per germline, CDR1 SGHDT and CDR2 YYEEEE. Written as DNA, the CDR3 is TGTGCCAGCAGCTTGGGCGGGACAGGGGTAAACACCATATATTTT. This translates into CASSLGGTGVNTIYF. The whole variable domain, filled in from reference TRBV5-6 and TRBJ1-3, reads DAGVTQSPTHLIKTRGQQVTLRCSPKSGHDTVSWYQQALGQGPQFIFQYYEEEERQRGNFPDRFSGHQFPNYSSELNVNALLLGDSALYLCASSLGGTGVNTIYFGEGSWLTVV.

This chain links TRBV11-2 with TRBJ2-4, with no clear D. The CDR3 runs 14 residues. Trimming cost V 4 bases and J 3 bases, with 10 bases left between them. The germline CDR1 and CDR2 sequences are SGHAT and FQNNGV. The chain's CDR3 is CASSSRAHKNIQYF. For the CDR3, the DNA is TGTGCCAGCAGCTCCCGGGCGCACAAAAACATTCAGTACTTC.

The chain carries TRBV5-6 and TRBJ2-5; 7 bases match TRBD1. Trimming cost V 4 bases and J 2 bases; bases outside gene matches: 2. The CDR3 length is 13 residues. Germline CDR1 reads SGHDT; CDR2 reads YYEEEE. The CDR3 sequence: CASSRTGQETQYF. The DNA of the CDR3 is TGTGCCAGCAGCCGGACAGGACAAGAGACCCAGTACTTC.

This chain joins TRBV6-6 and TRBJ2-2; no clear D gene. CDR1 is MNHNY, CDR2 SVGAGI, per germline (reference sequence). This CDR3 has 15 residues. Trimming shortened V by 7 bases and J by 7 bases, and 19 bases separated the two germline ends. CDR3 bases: TGTGCCAGCAAATTAGGGTCTAGTCCTGGCGGGGAGCTGTTTTTT. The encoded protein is CASKLGSSPGGELFF.

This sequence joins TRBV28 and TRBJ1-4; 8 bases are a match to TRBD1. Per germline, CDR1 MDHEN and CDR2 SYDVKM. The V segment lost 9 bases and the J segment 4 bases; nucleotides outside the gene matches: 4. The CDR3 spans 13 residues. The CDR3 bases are TGTGCCAGTACAGGGGGTAGTAATGAAAAACTGTTTTTT. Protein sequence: CASTGGSNEKLFF. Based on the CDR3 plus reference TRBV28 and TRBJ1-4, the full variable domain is DVKVTQSSRYLVKRTGEKVFLECVQDMDHENMFWYRQDPGLGLRLIYFSYDVKMKEKGDIPEGYSVSREKKERFSLILESASTNQTSMYLCASTGGSNEKLFFGSGTQLSVL.

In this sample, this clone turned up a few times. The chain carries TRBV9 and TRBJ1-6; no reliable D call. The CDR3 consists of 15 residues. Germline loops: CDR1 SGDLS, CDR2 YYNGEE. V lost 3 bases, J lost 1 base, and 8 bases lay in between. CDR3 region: CASSAAGSYNSPLHF. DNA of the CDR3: TGTGCCAGCAGCGCAGCGGGATCCTATAATTCACCCCTCCACTTT.

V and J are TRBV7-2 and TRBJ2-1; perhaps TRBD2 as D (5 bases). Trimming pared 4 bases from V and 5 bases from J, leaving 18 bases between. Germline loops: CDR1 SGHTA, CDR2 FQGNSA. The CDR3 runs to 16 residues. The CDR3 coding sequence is TGTGCCAGCAGCTCCGAGAGGGTGGTGGTAGACAATGAGCAGTTCTTC. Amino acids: CASSSERVVVDNEQFF.

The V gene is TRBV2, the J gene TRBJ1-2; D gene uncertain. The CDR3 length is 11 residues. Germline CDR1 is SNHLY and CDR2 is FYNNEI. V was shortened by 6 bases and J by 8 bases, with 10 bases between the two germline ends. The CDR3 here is CASRAVRGYTF. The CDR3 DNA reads TGTGCCAGCAGGGCCGTCCGGGGCTACACCTTC.